Reported below is one TCR beta chain. Its antigen remains unknown. The CDR3 is 14 residues long. Germline lookup yields CDR1 SGHNT and CDR2 YYREEE (reference sequence). Trimming shortened V by 0 bases and J by 6 bases, and 9 bases separated the two germline ends. This entry belongs to a study of regulatory T cells in long-lasting Graves disease. On the study more broadly: The definition of persistent Graves' disease was over 5 years of antithyroid drugs with positive TSH receptor antibodies.

General study findings and limits: Not thyroid tissue but only peripheral blood was studied.

Sequencing libraries for TCR beta were prepared with iRepertoire HTBI primers and Arm-PCR of CDR3 regions. One entry per CDR3 protein, called by TCRdb with MiXCR from the multiplex PCR reads. The sample carries about 290,000 distinct CDR3 sequences, around 20% recorded once. Time point defined: persistent/refractory GD, antithyroid drugs over 5 years with positive TRAb. The authors made the TCR library using RNA they extracted from PBMCs. The sequences come from peripheral blood mononuclear cells (PBMCs), collected when the disease was refractory, from a patient treated with antithyroid drugs. The V gene is TRBV5-4, the J gene TRBJ2-2, with D possibly matching TRBD1 (5 bases). The sequence came from a female donor with Graves disease. CDR3 protein: CASSLGGASGELFF. CDR3 DNA sequence: TGTGCCAGCAGCTTGGGGGGCGCGTCCGGGGAGCTGTTTTTT.